This is a list of T cell receptor beta chains from one sample in a study of early stage breast cancer tumors. Data came from immunoSEQ multiplex PCR; TCRdb stores just in-frame clones and leaves some out. This table holds approximately 75,000 clones, approximately 84% found once. The sample consisted of blood. These receptors all come from a person aged 40 to 49 with breast cancer. CDR3s include the opening cysteine and the closing phenylalanine or tryptophan. The order of the fields is J gene, clone size, CDR3 length, V gene, D gene, CDR3 protein, CDR3 DNA. The D gene is left open where the match is weak. The listing skips clone size in some rows; elsewhere it reads once, few, many or a size class.

>TRBJ2-7|-|14|TRBV7-9|-
CASSLEVVDWEQYF
TGTGCCAGCAGCTTAGAGGTTGTGGATTGGGAGCAGTACTTC
>TRBJ2-2|-|14|TRBV7-4|-
CASSLAELGGELFF
TGTGCCAGCAGCTTAGCGGAGTTGGGCGGGGAGCTGTTTTTT
>TRBJ2-2|-|14|TRBV9|TRBD1
CASRARDSTGELFF
TGTGCCAGCAGAGCCAGGGACAGCACCGGGGAGCTGTTTTTT
>TRBJ1-5|-|13|TRBV7-9|TRBD1
CASSFQGVQPQHF
TGTGCCAGCAGTTTTCAGGGGGTTCAGCCCCAGCATTTT
>TRBJ1-2|-|13|TRBV19|-
CASSPWERDGYTF
TGTGCCAGTAGCCCCTGGGAACGAGACGGCTACACCTTC
>TRBJ2-5|-|18|TRBV19|TRBD2
CASSIVLAGGQKVETQYF
TGTGCCAGTAGTATAGTCCTAGCGGGAGGTCAGAAGGTGGAGACCCAGTACTTC
>TRBJ1-2|-|13|TRBV5-6|-
CASGYYTNYGYTF
TGTGCCAGCGGGTATTATACTAACTATGGCTACACCTTC
>TRBJ1-2|-|15|TRBV19|TRBD1
CASKIDRGTIYGYTF
TGTGCCAGTAAAATCGACAGGGGGACAATCTATGGCTACACCTTC
>TRBJ2-5|-|13|TRBV5-1|-
CASGGSEGETQYF
TGCGCCAGCGGCGGGTCTGAGGGAGAGACCCAGTACTTC
>TRBJ1-2|-|11|TRBV20-1|-
CSARDPNGYTF
TGCAGTGCTAGAGATCCGAATGGCTACACCTTC
>TRBJ2-2|once|14|TRBV7-8|TRBD1
CASARDRGTGELFF
TGTGCCAGTGCCCGGGACAGGGGTACCGGGGAGCTGTTTTTT
>TRBJ1-5|once|14|TRBV19|TRBD1
CASRGQGSNQPQHF
TGTGCCAGTAGGGGACAGGGTAGCAATCAGCCCCAGCATTTT
>TRBJ1-4|few|15|TRBV15|-
CATSRDRERGEKLFF
TGTGCCACCAGCAGAGATAGAGAAAGGGGCGAAAAACTGTTTTTT
>TRBJ1-1|-|14|TRBV28|-
CASSPTGSVREAFF
TGTGCCAGCAGTCCTACAGGGTCGGTCCGAGAAGCTTTCTTT
>TRBJ1-5|-|14|TRBV6-6|TRBD1
CASREQGVGQPQHF
TGTGCCAGCAGGGAACAGGGGGTCGGTCAGCCCCAGCATTTT
>TRBJ2-1|-|13|TRBV14|-
CASSLARYNEQFF
TGTGCCAGCAGCTTAGCTAGGTACAATGAGCAGTTCTTC
>TRBJ2-7|few|14|TRBV27|TRBD2
CASRLAGGFDEQYF
TGTGCCAGCAGGTTAGCGGGAGGGTTCGACGAGCAGTACTTC
>TRBJ1-5|-|15|TRBV12-5|-
CASGPPSSQNQPQHF
TGTGCTAGTGGTCCCCCGTCTTCCCAAAATCAGCCCCAGCATTTT
>TRBJ1-5|-|13|TRBV7-7|-
CASSFERDQPQHF
TGTGCTAGCAGCTTCGAGAGGGATCAGCCCCAGCATTTT
>TRBJ2-7|few|14|TRBV6-5|-
CASKGTYSSYEQYF
TGTGCCAGCAAAGGGACTTACAGCTCCTACGAGCAGTACTTC
>TRBJ1-1|-|13|TRBV11-2|-
CASSLRWGTEAFF
TGTGCCAGCAGCTTAAGGTGGGGAACTGAAGCTTTCTTT
>TRBJ2-1|-|15|TRBV5-4|TRBD2
CASSRRLAEYNEQFF
TGTGCCAGCAGCCGCCGACTAGCGGAATACAATGAGCAGTTCTTC
>TRBJ1-2|-|13|TRBV2|-
CASSRAVNYGYTF
TGTGCCAGCAGTCGGGCGGTGAACTATGGCTACACCTTC
>TRBJ2-1|-|15|TRBV5-1|TRBD2
CASSPGLAGLNEQFF
TGCGCCAGCAGCCCAGGACTAGCGGGACTCAATGAGCAGTTCTTC
>TRBJ1-2|once|15|TRBV6-1|-
CASSARVTGSYGYTF
TGTGCCAGCAGTGCACGGGTTACCGGGAGCTATGGCTACACCTTC
>TRBJ2-2|-|16|TRBV5-1|TRBD2
CASSLEPGRDTGELFF
TGCGCCAGCAGCTTGGAACCTGGGAGGGACACCGGGGAGCTGTTTTTT
>TRBJ1-3|-|15|TRBV28|-
CASSLDRLGLNTIYF
TGTGCCAGCAGTTTGGATCGGCTGGGGTTAAACACCATATATTTT
>TRBJ2-5|-|16|TRBV13|TRBD1
CASSLRRQGGLETQYF
TGTGCCAGCAGCTTACGGCGACAGGGGGGTTTGGAGACCCAGTACTTC
>TRBJ2-2|-|15|TRBV7-7|TRBD1
CASSLTGQGTGELFF
TGTGCTAGCAGCTTAACAGGACAGGGGACCGGGGAGCTGTTTTTT
>TRBJ1-3|-|18|TRBV4-2|TRBD1
CASSQVWQGANPGNTIYF
TGTGCCAGCAGCCAAGTGTGGCAGGGGGCCAACCCTGGAAACACCATATATTTT
>TRBJ2-1|-|15|TRBV28|TRBD2
CASSSRRREAPEQFF
TGTGCCAGCAGTTCCCGGCGACGGGAGGCACCAGAGCAGTTCTTC
>TRBJ2-3|-|13|TRBV12-5|-
CASGLPNTDTQYF
TGTGCTAGTGGTTTGCCTAATACAGATACGCAGTATTTT
>TRBJ2-7|-|12|TRBV6-1|-
CASSERGYEQYF
TGTGCCAGCAGTGAGAGGGGTTACGAGCAGTACTTC
>TRBJ1-5|-|15|TRBV2|-
CASSVSGSLNQPQHF
TGTGCCAGCAGTGTATCAGGGTCCTTAAATCAGCCCCAGCATTTT
>TRBJ2-5|-|13|TRBV18|-
CASSPGPQETQYF
TGTGCCAGCTCACCAGGCCCTCAAGAGACCCAGTACTTC
>TRBJ2-3|-|16|TRBV5-1|TRBD1
CASSLNYGTGSDTQYF
TGCGCCAGCAGCTTGAATTATGGGACAGGGTCAGATACGCAGTATTTT
>TRBJ1-3|-|15|TRBV30|-
CAWRAQGSSGNTIYF
TGTGCCTGGAGGGCTCAGGGGAGCTCTGGAAACACCATATATTTT
>TRBJ1-1|-|17|TRBV5-1|-
CASSFFEGLSRGTEAFF
TGCGCCAGCAGCTTTTTCGAGGGTCTCTCAAGAGGGACTGAAGCTTTCTTT
>TRBJ1-2|once|17|TRBV25-1|-
CASSPGAGASLNYGYTF
TGTGCCAGCAGCCCCGGGGCAGGGGCCAGTTTAAACTATGGCTACACCTTC
>TRBJ2-7|few|11|TRBV25-1|-
CASRDSYEQYF
TGTGCCAGCAGGGACTCCTACGAGCAGTACTTC
>TRBJ2-5|-|15|TRBV27|-
CASSLWQGNEETQYF
TGTGCCAGCAGTTTGTGGCAGGGGAACGAAGAGACCCAGTACTTC
>TRBJ1-4|once|13|TRBV7-9|-
CASSATGLGKLFF
TGTGCCAGCAGCGCAACAGGGTTGGGGAAACTGTTTTTT
>TRBJ1-2|-|15|TRBV19|-
CASWDRTPSNYGYTF
TGTGCCAGTTGGGATAGGACACCGAGTAACTATGGCTACACCTTC
>TRBJ2-2|-|18|TRBV18|TRBD2
CASSPPGVAGRGTGELFF
TGTGCCAGCTCACCACCGGGCGTAGCGGGAAGGGGGACCGGGGAGCTGTTTTTT
>TRBJ1-4|-|16|TRBV5-8|-
CASSLDPGGVNEKLFF
TGTGCCAGCAGCTTGGATCCCGGAGGGGTTAATGAAAAACTGTTTTTT
>TRBJ1-1|-|13|TRBV30|TRBD1
CAWRKTGVSEAFF
TGTGCCTGGAGGAAGACAGGGGTCTCTGAAGCTTTCTTT
>TRBJ2-1|-|15|TRBV9|-
CASSGAGTPLNEQFF
TGTGCCAGCAGCGGAGCCGGGACCCCTCTAAATGAGCAGTTCTTC
>TRBJ1-4|-|13|TRBV6-1|-
CASSEGVPEKLFF
TGTGCCAGCAGTGAAGGGGTCCCGGAAAAACTGTTTTTT
>TRBJ2-7|once|14|TRBV6-1|TRBD2
CASSVRLATYEQYF
TGTGCCAGCAGTGTAAGACTAGCGACCTACGAGCAGTACTTC
>TRBJ2-1|-|15|TRBV30|-
CAWSPVQSSYNEQFF
TGTGCCTGGAGCCCAGTTCAGAGCTCCTACAATGAGCAGTTCTTC
>TRBJ2-2|-|14|TRBV4-1|-
CASSPRSGSGELFF
TGCGCCAGCAGCCCTCGTAGCGGATCCGGGGAGCTGTTTTTT
>TRBJ2-5|-|15|TRBV6-5|TRBD1
CASRDPGTGRETQYF
TGTGCCAGCAGGGACCCCGGGACAGGCCGGGAGACCCAGTACTTC
>TRBJ2-7|-|16|TRBV4-1|-
CASSQEGEVPSYEQYF
TGCGCCAGCAGCCAAGAGGGAGAGGTCCCTTCCTACGAGCAGTACTTC
>TRBJ2-6|-|19|TRBV7-3|TRBD1
CASSLTGTGAGSGANVLTF
TGTGCCAGCAGCTTAACGGGGACAGGGGCAGGCTCTGGGGCCAACGTCCTGACTTTC
>TRBJ1-1|-|11|TRBV7-9|-
CASSLDREAFF
TGTGCCAGCAGCTTAGACAGGGAAGCTTTCTTT
>TRBJ2-2|-|14|TRBV19|TRBD2
CASSSGGNTGELFF
TGTGCCAGTAGTAGCGGGGGAAACACCGGGGAGCTGTTTTTT
>TRBJ1-2|-|14|TRBV11-2|TRBD1
CASSLRTGNYGYTF
TGTGCCAGCAGCTTACGGACAGGGAACTATGGCTACACCTTC
>TRBJ2-1|few|17|TRBV11-2|TRBD2
CASSPKVREGLDNEQFF
TGTGCCAGCAGCCCGAAGGTCCGGGAGGGCCTCGACAATGAGCAGTTCTTC
>TRBJ2-1|-|15|TRBV5-1|-
CASSWSGVSYNEQFF
TGCGCCAGCAGCTGGTCCGGGGTCTCCTACAATGAGCAGTTCTTC